This T cell receptor beta chain was identified in a study of blood T cell repertoires in COVID-19. Overall study context: Whether acute or convalescent, the COVID-19 samples came from the United States, Italy and Spain. The analysed material was cDNA or gDNA that came from T cells, B-cell-depleted T cells, or PBMCs.

Germline V gives CDR1 LNHDA, CDR2 SQIVND (reference sequence). V dropped 7 bases and J dropped 6; count of bases not matched to a gene: 8. There are 14 residues in the CDR3. Source study methods: Nucleated cell counts were estimated from reference gene primer amplification. Only in-frame clones appear in the TCRdb table, and some are missing; sequencing was by immunoSEQ multiplex PCR. The DNA gave D and trimming, while V, J and clone size come from that table. The data contain about 170,000 clones, about four fifths of them singletons. The sequence was obtained from a woman between 70 and 85 years old with acute or convalescent COVID-19. The rearrangement joins TRBV19 to TRBJ1-5, with 8 bases fitting TRBD1. The source material was peripheral blood. The CDR3 DNA is TGTGCCAGTACCCCGGACAGGGTGCTTCAGCCCCAGCATTTT. It translates to CASTPDRVLQPQHF.